This TCR beta chain was sequenced during a study of cytomegalovirus exposure and HLA in healthy donors. In the PCR, 60 Vbeta and 13 Jbeta primers were used. This table comes from immunoSEQ multiplex PCR, and its TCRdb copy is limited to in-frame clones, with some not included. The sample records under 200,000 clones, roughly 77% being singletons. This clone was found once. As yet, its antigen is unknown. CDR3 size: 13 residues. Study-wide points: Among TCR beta chains of equal frequency, HLA-associated ones were more clonally expanded in a later analysis.

This receptor was identified in a young man in good health and CMV-seropositive. Sequencing was performed on PBMCs. The chain has TRBV21-1 and TRBJ1-4. TRBV21-1 is an annotated pseudogene. CDR3 loop: CASSCVGSEKLFF. The CDR3 nucleotides read TGTGCCAGCAGTTGTGTAGGGAGTGAAAAACTGTTTTTT.